This note documents a single T cell receptor (beta chain) sequence. Its antigen is not known. Unique molecular identifiers were carried by the TCR beta cDNA libraries. TCRdb reanalysed the PCR reads using MiXCR and keeps one entry per CDR3 protein. Counted here are about 540,000 distinct CDR3 sequences, about a third occurring once; the ten biggest clones make up 4.5% to 7.5%. This CDR3 comprises 14 residues. Germline lookup yields CDR1 MNHEY and CDR2 SMNVEV (reference sequence). V was pared by 6 bases and J by 7 bases, with 7 bases of the junction left unmatched. The data were taken from a study of post-analysis software for immune sequencing data. Study-level points and caveats: Controls showed lower frequencies than patients for five TRBV segments, and TRBV5-6, TRBV5-1 and TRBV20-1 were among these.

The rearrangement joins TRBV27 to TRBJ2-1, with 9 bases fitting TRBD1. This clonotype originated in a girl aged 2-17 years with multiple sclerosis. Sequenced input: blood. The chain's CDR3 is CASRIQGANNEQFF. The CDR3 nucleotides are TGTGCCAGCAGGATACAGGGGGCGAATAATGAGCAGTTCTTC.